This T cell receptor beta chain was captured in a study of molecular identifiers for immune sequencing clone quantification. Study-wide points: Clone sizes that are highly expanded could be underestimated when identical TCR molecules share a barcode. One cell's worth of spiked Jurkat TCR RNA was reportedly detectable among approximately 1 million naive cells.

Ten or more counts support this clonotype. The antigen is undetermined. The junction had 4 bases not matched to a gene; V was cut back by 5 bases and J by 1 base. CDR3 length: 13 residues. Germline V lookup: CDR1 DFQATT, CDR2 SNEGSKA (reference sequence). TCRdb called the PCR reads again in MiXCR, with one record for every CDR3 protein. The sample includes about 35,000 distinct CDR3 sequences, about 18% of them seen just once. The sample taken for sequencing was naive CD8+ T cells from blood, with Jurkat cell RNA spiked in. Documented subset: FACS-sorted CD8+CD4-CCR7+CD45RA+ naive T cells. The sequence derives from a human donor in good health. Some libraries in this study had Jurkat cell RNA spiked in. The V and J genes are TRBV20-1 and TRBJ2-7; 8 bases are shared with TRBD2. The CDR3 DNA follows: TGCAGTGCTCGGACTAGCCTTTCCTACGAGCAGTACTTC. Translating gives CSARTSLSYEQYF.